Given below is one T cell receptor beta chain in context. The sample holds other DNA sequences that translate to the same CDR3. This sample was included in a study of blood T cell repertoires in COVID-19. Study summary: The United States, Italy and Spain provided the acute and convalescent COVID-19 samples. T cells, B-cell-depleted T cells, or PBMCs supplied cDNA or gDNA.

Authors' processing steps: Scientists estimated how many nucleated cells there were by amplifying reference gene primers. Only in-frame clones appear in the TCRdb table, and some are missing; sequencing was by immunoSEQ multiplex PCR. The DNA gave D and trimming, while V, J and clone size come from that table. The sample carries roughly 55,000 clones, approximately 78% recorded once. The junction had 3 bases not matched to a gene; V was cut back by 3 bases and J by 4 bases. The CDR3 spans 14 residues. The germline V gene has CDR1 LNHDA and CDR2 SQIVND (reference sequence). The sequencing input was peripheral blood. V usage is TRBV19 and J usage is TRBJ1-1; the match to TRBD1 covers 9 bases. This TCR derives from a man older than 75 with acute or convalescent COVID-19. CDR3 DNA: TGTGCCAGTAGTATTACAGGGGGCGGCACTGAAGCTTTCTTT. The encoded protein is CASSITGGGTEAFF.